What follows describes a single T cell receptor (beta chain). The antigen remains unidentified. The data were taken from a study of response to subunit inactivated influenza vaccine. TCRdb reprocessed the RT-PCR reads with MiXCR, giving one entry per CDR3 protein. There are about 500,000 distinct CDR3 sequences in the sample; about 15% occur only once, and less than 4% lies in the top ten. V was shortened by 0 bases and J by 9 bases, with 6 bases between the two germline ends. In germline, CDR1 is DFQATT, CDR2 SNEGSKA (reference sequence). The CDR3 loop spans 11 amino acids. Study conclusions and caveats: Researchers suggested that each seasonal influenza vaccination recruits few new T cells.

The sequence was obtained from a man aged 50-75 years who received an inactivated influenza vaccine. The V and J genes are TRBV20-1 and TRBJ2-1; D is perhaps TRBD2 (6 bases). The input for sequencing was CD4+ T cells sorted from PBMCs, taken less than 25 months after vaccination. CDR3 nucleotides: TGCAGTGCTAGAGAGGGGGGTGAGCAGTTCTTC. Protein product: CSAREGGEQFF.